These T cell receptor beta chains were read from a single sample in a study of shared clonotypes between healthy human individuals. This table comes from immunoSEQ multiplex PCR, and its TCRdb copy is limited to in-frame clones, with some not included. The top ten hold 20% to 25% of the sample, which has 650,000 to 800,000 clones, approximately 90% seen once. The sample was naive CD8+ T cells sorted from blood. The source of these receptors is a man under 40 in good health. Each CDR3 is given with its conserved first and last residue. Each record gives: J gene, V gene, CDR3 protein.

>TRBJ2-5|TRBV5-4
CASSQDRARTLETQYF
>TRBJ2-7|TRBV5-5
CASSRQGLNYEQYF
>TRBJ2-7|TRBV7-9
CASSLDLTGVDF
>TRBJ2-1|TRBV5-1
CASSRDSGRIPYNEQFF
>TRBJ2-1|TRBV29-1
CSVEVAGESSYNEQFF
>TRBJ2-3|TRBV19
CASSIAGGPTDTQYF
>TRBJ2-7|TRBV14
CASSQGFRGFYEQYF
>TRBJ2-1|TRBV7-9
CASSDRDHPYNEQFF
>TRBJ2-1|TRBV11-2
CASSGRALGEQFF
>TRBJ1-5|TRBV6-1
CASSETGFQPQHF
>TRBJ1-3|TRBV11-2
CASSLDWTGGLGNTIYF
>TRBJ1-4|TRBV2
CASSEAGGGAEANEKLFF
>TRBJ2-7|TRBV19
CASTPGTGPGYEQYF
>TRBJ2-7|TRBV14
CASSLKGQGFYEQYF
>TRBJ2-3|TRBV27
CASSWRGVIEDTQYF
>TRBJ2-3|TRBV7-9
CASKGDTQYF
>TRBJ1-3|TRBV9
CASSEGLISGNTIYF
>TRBJ2-1|TRBV27
CASSPPGLYNEQFF
>TRBJ1-1|TRBV6-5
CASSYKRTGTNTEAFF
>TRBJ2-7|TRBV29-1
CSVVRLTSGDYEQYF
>TRBJ2-7|TRBV19
CASSAGTTYEQYF
>TRBJ2-7|TRBV30
CAYVSYTTYEQYF
>TRBJ2-4|TRBV5-1
CASSSIPRRDEENIQYF
>TRBJ2-2|TRBV6-5
CASTFGQGYGELFF
>TRBJ1-1|TRBV6-1
CASSAQGELNTEAFF
>TRBJ2-3|TRBV27
CASSLSRLDTQYF
>TRBJ2-2|TRBV19
CASSIQGSGELFF
>TRBJ2-7|TRBV14
CASSLAGYEQYF
>TRBJ2-7|TRBV4-2
CASSQDPPPGTESYEQYF
>TRBJ2-5|TRBV18
CASSLGGWRETQYF
>TRBJ2-7|TRBV19
CASSISQGATEQYF
>TRBJ1-2|TRBV27
CASSYGGNYGYTF
>TRBJ1-1|TRBV7-2
CASSLRSGYTEAFF
>TRBJ1-2|TRBV30
CAWSVGVGYGYTF
>TRBJ2-1|TRBV29-1
CSLNVGGRLGNEQFF
>TRBJ2-1|TRBV7-9
CASNFQLAGGQFF
>TRBJ2-7|TRBV4-2
CASSQVGLEQYF
>TRBJ2-7|TRBV11-2
CASSLSWAASSYEQYF
>TRBJ2-3|TRBV9
CASSVTLSDTQYF
>TRBJ2-3|TRBV13
CASSRLAGTDTQYF
>TRBJ2-7|TRBV5-5
CASSFWDRGPPYEQYF
>TRBJ2-7|TRBV29-1
CSVEGQGGTYEQYF
>TRBJ2-7|TRBV7-9
CASSSPSSPYEQYF
>TRBJ1-5|TRBV27
CASSLGSYSNQPQHF
>TRBJ1-1|TRBV10-2
CASSDDGLNTEAFF
>TRBJ2-7|TRBV21-1
CASSKGGGGRYLYEQYF
>TRBJ2-1|TRBV23-1
CASSQSPFIRDNEQFF
>TRBJ1-5|TRBV10-1
CASGYSVISNQPQHF
>TRBJ2-7|TRBV14
CASSHTPGLAGSYEQYF
>TRBJ1-5|TRBV10-1
CASSGRDNQPQHF
>TRBJ2-5|TRBV10-3
CAISDGQGGLQETQYF
>TRBJ2-2|TRBV7-6
CASSLLGGFTNTGELFF
>TRBJ2-6|TRBV27
CASSLILGQVLSGANVLTF
>TRBJ2-7|TRBV28
CASSRGGLGYEQYF
>TRBJ2-1|TRBV7-9
CASSLALGLAGLNEQFF
>TRBJ2-2|TRBV7-8
CASSMAGVRWNTGELFF
>TRBJ2-1|TRBV5-1
CASSLPDWTVNEQFF